These T cell receptor beta chains were read from a single sample in a study of shared clonotypes between healthy human individuals. Profiled with immunoSEQ multiplex PCR; TCRdb holds only in-frame clones, not every one. Of around 500,000 clones in the sample, around 85% were seen once. Input material: PBMCs. Receptor source: a woman aged 40 to 55 in good health. Some clones in this sample may be carry-over from other donors' samples. Both conserved end residues are part of each CDR3. A D gene is named only where the DNA matches it firmly. Some rows have no size entry. The others give once, few or many, or a class for an expanded clone.

D | J | V | size | DNA | CDR3
- | TRBJ1-2 | TRBV30 | - | TGTGCCTGGAGTGTAGGACAACCGATCGGCGGCTACACCTTC | CAWSVGQPIGGYTF
TRBD2 | TRBJ2-1 | TRBV30 | - | TGTGCCCTGGGGGGGACTAGTGGTTACAATGAGCAGTTCTTC | CALGGTSGYNEQFF
- | TRBJ1-4 | TRBV6-1 | - | TGTGCCAGCAGTGAATTCTCTCGGGGAAGGGGTGAAAAACTGTTTTTT | CASSEFSRGRGEKLFF
TRBD2 | TRBJ2-7 | TRBV10-3 | - | TGTGCCATCAGTGTACTAGCGGCTTCCTACGAGCAGTACTTC | CAISVLAASYEQYF
- | TRBJ1-1 | TRBV28 | - | TGTGCCAGTATACCCTTCTTGAACACTGAAGCTTTCTTT | CASIPFLNTEAFF
TRBD2 | TRBJ2-7 | TRBV4-3 | - | TGCGCCAGCAGCCCACTAGCGGGAGACTCCTACGAGCAGTACTTC | CASSPLAGDSYEQYF
TRBD2 | TRBJ2-2 | TRBV2 | - | TGTGCCAGCAGTTTGGGACTAGCGGGGGACACCGGGGAGCTGTTTTTT | CASSLGLAGDTGELFF
- | TRBJ2-4 | TRBV5-1 | medium-sized | TGCGCCAGCAGCCTAGAGGGCCAACCCGGAAACATTCAGTACTTC | CASSLEGQPGNIQYF
TRBD1 | TRBJ2-7 | TRBV27 | - | TGTGCCAGCAATCCATCGGTGGGACAGTCTTACGAGCAGTACTTC | CASNPSVGQSYEQYF
- | TRBJ2-1 | TRBV7-9 | - | TGTGCCAGCAGCTCGGGGGCGAGGGTGACCGGCAATGAGCAGTTCTTC | CASSSGARVTGNEQFF
- | TRBJ2-5 | TRBV7-8 | many | TGTGCCAGCAGCCCAAGGTCCGGGGAAACTGAGACCCAGTACTTC | CASSPRSGETETQYF
- | TRBJ1-5 | TRBV18 | - | TGTGCCAGCTCACCACGGGACATCTCTGGCAGCAATCAGCCCCAGCATTTT | CASSPRDISGSNQPQHF
- | TRBJ2-7 | TRBV5-1 | - | TGCGCCAGCAGCCGCGCCGGGACCTTAGCCTACGAGCAGTACTTC | CASSRAGTLAYEQYF
TRBD1 | TRBJ1-5 | TRBV28 | - | TGTGCCAGCAGCGGACAGGGCCACAATCAGCCCCAGCATTTT | CASSGQGHNQPQHF
TRBD1 | TRBJ2-7 | TRBV25-1 | - | TGTGCCAGCACACCCCGGACAGGTCCCTACGAGCAGTACTTC | CASTPRTGPYEQYF
- | TRBJ1-1 | TRBV9 | many | TGTGCCAGCAGCGTGTCGGGTACTGAAGCTTTCTTT | CASSVSGTEAFF
- | TRBJ2-3 | TRBV7-9 | - | TGTGCCAGCAGCACGAGGGGAGATACGCAGTATTTT | CASSTRGDTQYF
TRBD1 | TRBJ2-2 | TRBV10-1 | - | TGCGCCAGGGGTGGAACCGGGACAGGGATCTGCGGGGAGCTGTTTTTT | CARGGTGTGICGELFF
TRBD1 | TRBJ2-7 | TRBV2 | - | TGTGCCAGCAGTGACCTGGACAGGAACTACGAGCAGTACTTC | CASSDLDRNYEQYF
TRBD1 | TRBJ1-4 | TRBV9 | - | TGTGCCAGCAGCACTACAGGGGCCGTCGGGGAAAAACTGTTTTTT | CASSTTGAVGEKLFF
- | TRBJ2-5 | TRBV29-1 | - | TGCAGCGTTGCCCCTGAGGTGGGGGAGACCCAGTACTTC | CSVAPEVGETQYF
- | TRBJ1-2 | TRBV9 | - | TGTGCCAGCAGCGTATCGCATTCCTATGGCTACACCTTC | CASSVSHSYGYTF
- | TRBJ2-1 | TRBV4-1 | - | TGCGCCAGCAGCCAAGTAGATATGGGATTCTCCTACAATGAGCAGTTCTTC | CASSQVDMGFSYNEQFF
- | TRBJ2-7 | TRBV28 | - | TGTGCCAGCAGTTCGGTGTACTACGAGCAGTACTTC | CASSSVYYEQYF
TRBD2 | TRBJ2-3 | TRBV5-6 | - | TGTGCCAGCAGCTTGAGTAGCGGGACCTTGGCAGATACGCAGTATTTT | CASSLSSGTLADTQYF
- | TRBJ1-5 | TRBV7-9 | - | TGTGCCAGCAGCTTTAGTAGCAATCAGCCCCAGCATTTT | CASSFSSNQPQHF
- | TRBJ2-3 | TRBV2 | - | TGTGCCAGCAGCTCCCTAACCCTCGGAGATACGCAGTATTTT | CASSSLTLGDTQYF
TRBD2 | TRBJ2-7 | TRBV10-2 | - | TGCGCCAGCCGAGCGGGATCCTACGAGCAGTACTTC | CASRAGSYEQYF
- | TRBJ1-3 | TRBV11-2 | - | TGTGCCAGCAGGCATCGGGTCTCTGGAAACACCATATATTTT | CASRHRVSGNTIYF
- | TRBJ2-3 | TRBV11-2 | - | TGTGCCAGCAGCATCGGGAGTGGGGTAGATACGCAGTATTTT | CASSIGSGVDTQYF
- | TRBJ2-3 | TRBV7-3 | - | TGTGCCAGCAGCTTACAGGCGGGGAGCACAGATACGCAGTATTTT | CASSLQAGSTDTQYF
TRBD1 | TRBJ1-2 | TRBV30 | - | TGTGCCTGGAGCCCGGACAGGGGATTTGGTGGCTACACCTTC | CAWSPDRGFGGYTF
- | TRBJ1-2 | TRBV21-1 | - | TGTGCCAGCAGCAAAATGGCAGCGACGAATGGCTACACCTTC | CASSKMAATNGYTF
TRBD1 | TRBJ1-3 | TRBV27 | - | TGTGCCAGCAGGCCCGACAGGGGGCCGCCGACCCAATGGAACACCATATATTTT | CASRPDRGPPTQWNTIYF
- | TRBJ1-3 | TRBV6-1 | - | TGTGCCAGCAAGGATGAGGCTATCTGGGGAAACACCATATATTTT | CASKDEAIWGNTIYF
TRBD2 | TRBJ2-3 | TRBV14 | - | TGTGCCAGCAGCCAAGAGGCGGGAGGGACCCTTCGGGCAGATACGCAGTATTTT | CASSQEAGGTLRADTQYF
TRBD1 | TRBJ1-5 | TRBV30 | - | TGTGCCTGGGTCGCTCCGGGACAGGGGGCTTATCAGCCCCAGCATTTT | CAWVAPGQGAYQPQHF
TRBD2 | TRBJ2-1 | TRBV7-2 | - | TGTGCCAGCAGCGTGACCGGGACTAGCGGGAGCAATGAGCAGTTCTTC | CASSVTGTSGSNEQFF
TRBD1 | TRBJ1-5 | TRBV6-1 | - | TGTGCCAGTCACGAACGGACAGGGACAAATCAGCCCCAGCATTTT | CASHERTGTNQPQHF
- | TRBJ2-1 | TRBV7-8 | - | TGTGCCAGCAGCGTAACCCGGACAGCCAATGAGCAGTTCTTC | CASSVTRTANEQFF
TRBD2 | TRBJ2-1 | TRBV6-6 | - | TGTGCCAGCAGAGCATGGACTAGCGTATCCTACAATGAGCAGTTCTTC | CASRAWTSVSYNEQFF
- | TRBJ2-5 | TRBV5-1 | once | TGCGCCAGCAGCTTACAACCGACAGGTTCGCAAGAGACCCAGTACTTC | CASSLQPTGSQETQYF
TRBD2 | TRBJ2-7 | TRBV7-6 | - | TGTGCCAGCAGCCTCGGGGGTAGCGGGTCTTTTTCCTACGAGCAGTACTTC | CASSLGGSGSFSYEQYF
- | TRBJ2-5 | TRBV21-1 | - | TGTGCCAGCAGCAAAGTCATCGGACTAGGCGGTCAAGAGACCCAGTACTTC | CASSKVIGLGGQETQYF
TRBD2 | TRBJ2-4 | TRBV10-3 | - | TGTGCCATCAGTGAGTCGTCTAGCGGGATAAACATTCAGTACTTC | CAISESSSGINIQYF
- | TRBJ2-6 | TRBV15 | few | TGTGCCACCAGCACCTCTACAGGGACCGGGGCCAACGTCCTGACTTTC | CATSTSTGTGANVLTF